The clone carrying this TCR beta chain was observed a few times. Antigen unknown. TCRdb fed the PCR reads into MiXCR, producing one record per CDR3 protein. This table holds approximately 500,000 distinct CDR3 sequences, about 25% found once. The sample belongs to a study of molecular identifiers for immune sequencing clone quantification. General study findings and limits: In naive cells, under 1% of molecules belonged to clones above 20 RNA copies, against over 99% in effector cells. Identical barcode-sharing TCR molecules could lead to underestimated sizes for highly expanded clones. Even with roughly 1 million naive cells present, spiked Jurkat TCR RNA from one cell was reportedly detectable.

This TCR was sampled from a human donor in good health. Some libraries in this study had Jurkat cell RNA spiked in. Material for sequencing was naive CD8+ T cells from blood, with Jurkat cell RNA spiked in. Indicated subset: FACS-sorted CD8+CD4-CCR7+CD45RA+ naive T cells.

CDR3 sequence (DNA): TGTGCCAGCAGAAAACCTGGGACAGGGGACGAGCAGTACTTC. Translating it yields CASRKPGTGDEQYF. The gene calls are TRBV27 and TRBJ2-7; TRBD1 matches 10 bases. The CDR3 contains 14 residues. Germline trimming cut 6 bases from V and 5 bases from J; bases unmatched to any gene: 7. Per the germline V gene, CDR1 is MNHEY and CDR2 is SMNVEV (reference sequence).